The clone carrying this TCR beta chain was seen more than once but under ten times. The data originate from a study of T cells after yellow fever vaccination. TCRdb passed the 5' RACE reads through MiXCR, listing each CDR3 protein once. In the table there are some 500,000 distinct CDR3 sequences, roughly 14% of which are singletons. The germline V gene has CDR1 DFQATT and CDR2 SNEGSKA (reference sequence). V shed 6 bases and J 6 bases; nucleotides not matched to a gene: 10. This CDR3 has 13 residues. The TCR was taken from a man aged 30-40 years who received the YFV17D yellow fever vaccine. J is TRBJ2-7 and V is TRBV20-1; 8 positions agree with TRBD2. The starting material was PBMCs, obtained on the day of the yellow fever booster vaccination. CDR3 amino acids: CSATPGLVSEQYF. CDR3 nucleotides: TGCAGTGCCACCCCGGGACTAGTTAGCGAGCAGTACTTC.